This T cell receptor (beta chain) was found in a study of beta chain features in type 1 diabetes. Overall study results and limits: Shortening of TCRB CDR3s, moderate but significant, appeared in all four CD4+ subsets of Type 1 diabetes patients. The question left open here concerned HLA type influencing TCRB rearrangement.

Trimming took 6 bases from V and 7 from J, leaving 16 bases between them. This CDR3 spans 15 amino acids. Germline V gene data show CDR1 as SNHLY and CDR2 as FYNNEI. Expressed TCRB transcripts were sequenced because the isolated RNA had all been reverse transcribed beforehand. Only in-frame clones appear in the TCRdb table, and some are missing; sequencing was by immunoSEQ multiplex PCR. This repertoire shows a few hundred thousand clones, approximately 15% found once; its top ten account for roughly 0.019%. This clone was recorded a few times. No antigen is known for it. The V and J genes are TRBV2 and TRBJ1-6, with TRBD1 as a possible D gene (5 bases). This sequence was found in a man aged 25-40 years with type 1 diabetes. The sample taken for sequencing was naive CD4+ T cells from blood. CDR3 protein: CASSTERQLNSPLHF. CDR3 bases: TGTGCCAGCAGCACTGAGAGACAGTTAAATTCACCCCTCCACTTT. Drawing the rest from reference TRBV2 and TRBJ1-6, the complete variable domain is EPEVTQTPSHQVTQMGQEVILRCVPISNHLYFYWYRQILGQKVEFLVSFYNNEISEKSEIFDDQFSVERPDGSNFTLKIRSTKLEDSAMYFCASSTERQLNSPLHFGNGTRLTVT.